These 22 T cell receptor beta chains came from one sample sequenced in a study of blood T cell repertoires in COVID-19. The table came from immunoSEQ multiplex PCR; TCRdb's copy has only in-frame clones and leaves some out. The table includes 350,000 or so clones, more than 90% detected once. The sequenced sample consisted of PBMCs or T cells enriched from blood (not recorded which). The source of these receptors is a woman in her twenties or thirties who had recovered from COVID-19.

The chain is built from TRBV7-9 and TRBJ2-3; 7 bases match TRBD2. V gave up 5 bases and J gave up 6 bases; unmatched junction bases: 8. This CDR3 has 14 residues. Germline values: CDR1 SEHNR, CDR2 FQNEAQ (reference sequence). CDR3 DNA sequence: TGTGCCAGCAGCCTTCGGGGGGATCGGGATACGCAGTATTTT. Its translation: CASSLRGDRDTQYF.

This clone has a single count. The V gene is TRBV2, the J gene TRBJ2-1; 8 nucleotides agree with TRBD1. V lost 11 bases and J lost 0; bases outside the gene matches: 6. Looked up from germline, CDR1 is SNHLY and CDR2 is FYNNEI. This CDR3 has 14 residues. The CDR3 reads CAGRQGNSYNEQFF. The CDR3 DNA follows: TGTGCCGGGAGACAGGGGAACTCCTACAATGAGCAGTTCTTC.

V gene TRBV28 combines with J gene TRBJ1-3; D is undetermined. The ends were cut back, 6 bases at V and 0 bases at J, with 12 bases in the middle. The CDR3 spans 15 residues. Germline assignment: CDR1 MDHEN and CDR2 SYDVKM. Here the CDR3 reads CASSSGWFSGNTIYF. DNA for the CDR3: TGTGCCAGCAGCAGCGGGTGGTTCTCTGGAAACACCATATATTTT.

The rearrangement joins TRBV10-3 to TRBJ2-7, with D possibly being TRBD2 (5 bases). Between the trimmed V and J ends, which lost 0 bases and 4 bases, there was a span of 13 bases. The germline V gene has CDR1 ENHRY and CDR2 SYGVKD. This CDR3 has 15 residues. The CDR3 loop is CAISESSGSQYEQYF. The CDR3 nucleotides read TGTGCCATCAGTGAGTCAAGTGGGAGTCAGTACGAGCAGTACTTC.

The gene calls are TRBV19 and TRBJ2-7, with a possible D match to TRBD1 (5 bases). The V end lost 5 bases, the J end lost 1 base, and 12 bases lay between the germline ends. This CDR3 is built from 14 residues. Per germline, CDR1 LNHDA and CDR2 SQIVND (reference sequence). The CDR3 here is CASSAAQGSYEQYF. In nucleotides, the CDR3 is TGTGCCAGTAGTGCGGCCCAGGGTTCCTACGAGCAGTACTTC.

The chain combines TRBV11-2 with TRBJ2-1; possible D gene TRBD2, 5 bases. Germline-derived CDR1 and CDR2 are SGHAT and FQNNGV. This CDR3 has 14 residues. Trimming pared 0 bases from V and 9 bases from J, leaving 12 bases between. The CDR3, as DNA: TGTGCCAGCAGCTTAGAAGTGAGGGCCGGTGAGCAGTTCTTC. It specifies CASSLEVRAGEQFF.

This clone was picked up one time. This chain uses TRBV11-3 with TRBJ2-7; the D gene is possibly TRBD2 (6 bases). Trimming pared 7 bases from V and 0 bases from J, leaving 13 bases between. The CDR3 consists of 14 residues. The germline CDR1 and CDR2 sequences are SGHNT and YENEEA. This CDR3 is CASTGLSASYEQYF. Here the CDR3 DNA reads TGTGCCAGCACGGGACTTTCCGCCTCCTACGAGCAGTACTTC.

In DNA, the CDR3 is TGCAGCGGTCTGGGACTAGCAGGCACAGATACGCAGTATTTT. This translates into CSGLGLAGTDTQYF. V gene TRBV29-1 combines with J gene TRBJ2-3, with 9 nucleotides matching TRBD2. The CDR3 extends over 14 amino acids. The V and J ends lost 7 bases and 1 base, in that order; junction bases with no gene match: 6. Germline lookup yields CDR1 SQVTM and CDR2 ANQGSEA.

This clone was recorded once. The rearrangement uses TRBV4-3 and TRBJ2-7; 7 bases match TRBD1. V shed 0 bases, J shed 2 bases, and the junction held 4 bases outside the gene matches. The CDR3 is 15 amino acids. Per germline, CDR1 LGHNA and CDR2 YSLEER. The CDR3 here is CASSQDGDSPYEQYF. For the CDR3, the DNA is TGCGCCAGCAGCCAAGACGGGGACAGTCCCTACGAGCAGTACTTC.

This chain links TRBV7-2 with TRBJ2-7; a weak D match, TRBD1 (6 bases). Trimming removed 0 bases from V and 6 bases from J, with 9 bases in between. The CDR3 covers 13 residues. Per germline, CDR1 SGHTA and CDR2 FQGNSA. Here the CDR3 reads CASSLARQAEQYF. Written as DNA, the CDR3 is TGTGCCAGCAGCTTAGCGAGACAGGCCGAGCAGTACTTC.

This clone was recorded a few times. This sequence joins TRBV7-2 and TRBJ1-2, with a possible D match to TRBD1 (6 bases). The germline gives CDR1 SGHTA, CDR2 FQGNSA. The CDR3 totals 15 residues. Deletions cut 5 bases from V and 0 bases from J, with 13 bases between. The CDR3 nucleotides read TGTGCCAGCAGCACCGAGGGGGTAGCTAACTATGGCTACACCTTC. As protein: CASSTEGVANYGYTF.

The J gene is TRBJ1-2, the V gene TRBV19; D may be TRBD1 (6 bases). The length of the CDR3 is 15 residues. CDR1 is LNHDA and CDR2 is SQIVND in the germline V gene (reference sequence). With 3 bases removed from V and 0 bases from J, the gap between germline ends came to 11 bases. CDR3 residues: CASSITGQPNYGYTF. The CDR3 nucleotides read TGTGCCAGTAGTATTACCGGACAGCCTAACTATGGCTACACCTTC. The full variable domain, completed using reference TRBV19 and TRBJ1-2, is DGGITQSPKYLFRKEGQNVTLSCEQNLNHDAMYWYRQDPGQGLRLIYYSQIVNDFQKGDIAEGYSVSREKKESFPLTVTSAQKNPTAFYLCASSITGQPNYGYTFGSGTRLTVV.

The rearrangement joins TRBV28 to TRBJ2-7, with 11 bases that match TRBD2. The J segment lost 2 bases and the V segment lost 5 bases, leaving 5 bases of the junction unmatched. The germline V gene has CDR1 MDHEN and CDR2 SYDVKM. This CDR3 is 15 amino acids long. The chain's CDR3 is CASSRRLAGTYEQYF. In nucleotides, the CDR3 is TGTGCCAGCAGTCGAAGACTAGCGGGGACCTACGAGCAGTACTTC.

The V and J genes are TRBV19 and TRBJ2-7; D is uncertain. Looked up from germline, CDR1 is LNHDA and CDR2 is SQIVND (reference sequence). V was cut by 8 bases and J by 6 bases, with 17 bases left in between. The CDR3 spans 13 residues. CDR3 sequence reads: CASSADRGGEQYF. CDR3 nucleotide sequence: TGTGCCAGTTCCGCAGACCGAGGTGGCGAGCAGTACTTC.

In this sample, this clone turned up once. The chain is built from TRBV19 and TRBJ1-1; TRBD1 aligns across 9 bases. The CDR3 loop spans 16 amino acids. CDR1 and CDR2 from the germline V gene are LNHDA and SQIVND (reference sequence). V shed 4 bases and J 5 bases; nucleotides not matched to a gene: 11. CDR3 protein: CASSRGQGSLLTEAFF. Written as DNA, the CDR3 is TGTGCCAGTAGTAGGGGACAGGGAAGTTTGTTGACTGAAGCTTTCTTT.

CDR3 sequence reads: CSAQPGQETQYF. The CDR3 nucleotides read TGCAGCGCCCAGCCAGGGCAAGAGACCCAGTACTTC. This rearrangement joins TRBV29-1 to TRBJ2-5; the D gene is possibly TRBD1 (5 bases). The V gene lost 7 bases and the J gene lost 2 bases, with 11 bases spanning the gap. The CDR3 is made up of 12 amino acids. CDR1 is SQVTM, CDR2 ANQGSEA, per germline.

The chain employs TRBV9 and TRBJ1-5, with D tentatively TRBD1 (6 bases). Germline V gene sequence: CDR1 SGDLS, CDR2 YYNGEE. This CDR3 region has 15 residues. Trimming cost V 3 bases and J 0 bases, with 10 bases left between them. Here the CDR3 DNA reads TGTGCCAGCAGCGAGACAGGCTATAGCAATCAGCCCCAGCATTTT. It encodes CASSETGYSNQPQHF.

This clone was seen once. The gene calls are TRBV11-3 and TRBJ1-1; D is ambiguous. Trimming stripped 0 bases from V and 3 bases from J, with 5 bases between. The CDR3 has 13 residues. Germline assignment: CDR1 SGHNT and CDR2 YENEEA. The CDR3, as DNA: TGTGCCAGCAGCTTAGATACTCACACTGAAGCTTTCTTT. This encodes CASSLDTHTEAFF.

V and J are TRBV16 and TRBJ1-2; D gene unclear. With 3 bases removed from V and 5 bases from J, the gap between germline ends came to 4 bases. CDR1 is KGHSY, CDR2 FQNENV, per germline. The length of the CDR3 is 11 residues. For the CDR3, the DNA is TGTGCCAGCAGCCAGCAGTATGGCTACACCTTC. Translation gives CASSQQYGYTF.

J is TRBJ1-1 and V is TRBV19; 9 bases line up with TRBD1. Germline assignment: CDR1 LNHDA and CDR2 SQIVND (reference sequence). V was pared by 1 base and J by 11 bases, with 11 bases of the junction left unmatched. CDR3 length equals 15 residues. In DNA, the CDR3 is TGTGCCAGTAGTATAGGTCTACAGGGGGCCTATTGGGCTTTCTTT. Protein: CASSIGLQGAYWAFF.

The V and J genes are TRBV19 and TRBJ1-1, with D unresolved. The CDR3 totals 13 residues. Per the germline V gene, CDR1 is LNHDA and CDR2 is SQIVND (reference sequence). Trimming shortened V by 4 bases and J by 1 base, and 7 bases separated the two germline ends. CDR3 amino acids: CASSTRQNTEAFF. In DNA, the CDR3 is TGTGCCAGTAGTACCAGACAGAACACTGAAGCTTTCTTT.

V and J are TRBV7-9 and TRBJ2-3; 10 nucleotides line up with TRBD2. Germline CDR1 is SEHNR and CDR2 is FQNEAQ (reference sequence). The CDR3 loop spans 16 amino acids. Trimming took 1 base from V and 6 from J; bases not matched to a gene: 7. The CDR3 reads CASSLGSGGTLDTQYF. Here the CDR3 DNA reads TGTGCCAGCAGCTTAGGTAGCGGGGGGACTCTCGATACGCAGTATTTT.